What follows describes a single T cell receptor (beta chain). What it recognizes is unknown. Produced via immunoSEQ multiplex PCR; TCRdb's table is partial and in-frame only. The table records 26,000 or so clones, over 60% of them present only once. This specimen comes from a study of PD-1 blockade in classical Hodgkin lymphoma. Documented time point: cycle 4 day 1 (C4D1), after five to seven weeks of nivolumab. Every patient had relapsed following autologous stem cell transplantation, and cohorts differed in brentuximab vedotin exposure. Regarding the study as a whole: Researchers reported that CD4+ TCR diversity, though not CD8+, rose significantly by C4D1. Partial responders and progressors had significantly lower baseline TCR diversity.

V was cut by 6 bases and J by 0 bases, with 12 bases left in between. CDR1 is SQVTM, CDR2 ANQGSEA, per germline. This CDR3 is 15 amino acids long. The sample consisted of peripheral blood mononuclear cells (PBMCs), taken before the fourth cycle of nivolumab. This TCR came from a human donor with classical Hodgkin lymphoma. The chain employs TRBV29-1 and TRBJ2-6; D unresolved. CDR3 region: CSVVTRISGANVLTF. CDR3 in DNA: TGCAGCGTCGTTACACGGATCTCTGGGGCCAACGTCCTGACTTTC.